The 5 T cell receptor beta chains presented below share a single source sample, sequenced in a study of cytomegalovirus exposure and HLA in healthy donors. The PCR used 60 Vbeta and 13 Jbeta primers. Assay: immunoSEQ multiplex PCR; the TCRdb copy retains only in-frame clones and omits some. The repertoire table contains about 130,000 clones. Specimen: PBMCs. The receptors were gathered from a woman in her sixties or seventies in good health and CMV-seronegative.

CDR3 region: CASSQDLSGSSYEQYF. CDR3 nucleotide sequence: TGTGCCAGCAGCCAGGACCTAAGTGGGAGCTCCTACGAGCAGTACTTC. The V gene is TRBV4-2, the J gene TRBJ2-7; a possible D gene is TRBD2 (5 bases). Germline V lookup: CDR1 LGHNA, CDR2 YNFKEQ. The CDR3 spans 16 residues. V lost 3 bases and J lost 0, with 15 bases in between.

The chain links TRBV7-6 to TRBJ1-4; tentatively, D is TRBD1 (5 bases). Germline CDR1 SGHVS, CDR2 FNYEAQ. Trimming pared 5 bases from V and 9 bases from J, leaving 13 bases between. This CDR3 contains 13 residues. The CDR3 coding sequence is TGTGCCAGCAGCCCCCAGGGTGATAAAAAACTGTTTTTT. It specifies CASSPQGDKKLFF.

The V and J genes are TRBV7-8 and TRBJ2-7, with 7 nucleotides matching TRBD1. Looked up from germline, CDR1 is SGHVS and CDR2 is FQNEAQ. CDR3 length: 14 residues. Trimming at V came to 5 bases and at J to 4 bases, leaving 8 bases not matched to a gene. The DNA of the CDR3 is TGTGCCAGCAGCCCGGGGACAGTGGGTTACGAGCAGTACTTC. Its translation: CASSPGTVGYEQYF.

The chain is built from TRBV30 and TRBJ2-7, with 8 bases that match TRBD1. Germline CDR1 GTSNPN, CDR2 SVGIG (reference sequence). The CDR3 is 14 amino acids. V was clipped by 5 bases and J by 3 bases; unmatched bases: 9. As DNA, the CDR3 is TGTGCCTGGGCGACAGGGGCGCTCTACTACGAGCAGTACTTC. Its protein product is CAWATGALYYEQYF. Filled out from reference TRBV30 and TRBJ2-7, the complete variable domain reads SQTIHQWPATLVQPVGSPLSLECTVEGTSNPNLYWYRQAAGRGLQLLFYSVGIGQISSEVPQNLSASRPQDRQFILSSKKLLLSDSGFYLCAWATGALYYEQYFGPGTRLTVT.

The CDR3 nucleotides are TGTGCCAGCAGTGCGACAGGGTTAGGAGAGGGTAACGTCCTGACTTTC. Amino acid sequence: CASSATGLGEGNVLTF. The genes are TRBV6-4 and TRBJ2-6; 7 bases line up with TRBD1. V trimming: 4 bases; J trimming: 10 bases; junction bases outside the gene matches: 13. Germline CDR1 is MRHNA and CDR2 is SNTAGT. The CDR3 length is 16 residues.